The sequence of this T cell receptor (beta chain) was determined in a study of glioma-infiltrating T cells after dendritic cell vaccination. Study at large: Dendritic cell vaccination trial patients had either newly diagnosed or recurrent glioblastoma. Study results and caveats: Survival was not directly related to TCR clonality in these patients.

Regarding this clone: Its cognate antigen is unknown.

Assay: immunoSEQ multiplex PCR; the TCRdb copy retains only in-frame clones and omits some. This sample yields about 99,000 clones, of which more than 80% are seen a single time; about 12% belongs to the top ten. Blood PBMC samples: pre-vaccination, two weeks post third vaccination, and at tumor progression. Germline CDR1 and CDR2: MNHNY and SVGAGI (reference sequence). The CDR3 loop spans 14 amino acids. V was cut by 0 bases and J by 2 bases, with 7 bases left in between. The sequenced sample was blood, obtained before dendritic cell vaccination. The rearrangement uses TRBV6-6 and TRBJ1-2, with a possible D match to TRBD1 (5 bases). The receptor was derived from a human donor with glioblastoma. The CDR3 here is CASSYSSGNYGYTF. CDR3 nucleotides: TGTGCCAGCAGTTACTCATCAGGGAACTATGGCTACACCTTC.